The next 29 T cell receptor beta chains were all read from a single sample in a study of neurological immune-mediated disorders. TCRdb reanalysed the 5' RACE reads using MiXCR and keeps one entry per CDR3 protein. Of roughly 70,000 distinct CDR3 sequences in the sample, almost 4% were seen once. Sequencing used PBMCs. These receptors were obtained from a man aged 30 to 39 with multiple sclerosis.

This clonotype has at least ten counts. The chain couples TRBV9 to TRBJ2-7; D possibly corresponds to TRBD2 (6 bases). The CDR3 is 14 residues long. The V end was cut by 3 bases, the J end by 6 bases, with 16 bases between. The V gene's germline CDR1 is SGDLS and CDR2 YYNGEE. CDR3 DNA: TGTGCCAGCAGCGGGGGGGATTGGCGCGGCGAGCAGTACTTC. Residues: CASSGGDWRGEQYF.

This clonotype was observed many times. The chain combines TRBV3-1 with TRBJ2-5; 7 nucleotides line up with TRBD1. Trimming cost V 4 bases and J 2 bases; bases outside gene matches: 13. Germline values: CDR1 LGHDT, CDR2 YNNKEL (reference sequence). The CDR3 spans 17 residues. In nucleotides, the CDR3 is TGTGCCAGCAGCCCCTGGACAGGACTGAATCGTCAAGAGACCCAGTACTTC. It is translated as CASSPWTGLNRQETQYF.

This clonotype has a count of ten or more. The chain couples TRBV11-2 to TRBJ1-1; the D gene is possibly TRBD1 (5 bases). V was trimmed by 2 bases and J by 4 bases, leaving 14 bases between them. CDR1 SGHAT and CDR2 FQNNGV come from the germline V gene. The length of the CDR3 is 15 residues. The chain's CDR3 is CASSLSIVGRTEAFF. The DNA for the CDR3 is TGTGCCAGCAGCTTATCGATTGTGGGGCGCACTGAAGCTTTCTTT.

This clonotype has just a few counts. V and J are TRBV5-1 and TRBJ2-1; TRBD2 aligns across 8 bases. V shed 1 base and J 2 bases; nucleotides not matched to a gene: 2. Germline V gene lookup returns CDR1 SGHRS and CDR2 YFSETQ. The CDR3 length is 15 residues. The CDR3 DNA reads TGCGCCAGCAGCTTGAACGGGGGGGCCTACAATGAGCAGTTCTTC. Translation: CASSLNGGAYNEQFF.

The CDR3 DNA reads as TGTGCCAGCAGCCAAGCTCCTTCAGATGCTGAAGCTTTCTTT. It yields the protein CASSQAPSDAEAFF. The J gene is TRBJ1-1, the V gene TRBV4-2; D is undetermined. Germline V gene lookup returns CDR1 LGHNA and CDR2 YNFKEQ. This CDR3 is built from 14 residues. Trimming left V 1 base short and J 6 bases short, with 12 bases between.

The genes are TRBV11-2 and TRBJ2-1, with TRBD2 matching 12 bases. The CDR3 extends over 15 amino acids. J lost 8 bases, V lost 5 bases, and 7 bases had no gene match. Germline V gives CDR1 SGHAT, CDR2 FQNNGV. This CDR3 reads CASSPRTSGDDEQFF. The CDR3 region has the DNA TGTGCCAGCAGCCCGCGGACTAGCGGGGACGATGAGCAGTTCTTC.

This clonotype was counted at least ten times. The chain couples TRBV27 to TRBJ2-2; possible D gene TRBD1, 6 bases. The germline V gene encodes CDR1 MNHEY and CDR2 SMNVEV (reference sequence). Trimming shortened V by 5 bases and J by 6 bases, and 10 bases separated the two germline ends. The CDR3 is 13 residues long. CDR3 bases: TGTGCCAGCAGTGTTTGGGGGCCCGGGGAGCTGTTTTTT. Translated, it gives CASSVWGPGELFF.

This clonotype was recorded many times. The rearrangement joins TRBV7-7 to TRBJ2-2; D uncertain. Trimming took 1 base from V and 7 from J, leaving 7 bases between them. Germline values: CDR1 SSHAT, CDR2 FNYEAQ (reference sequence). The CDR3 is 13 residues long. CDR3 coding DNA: TGTGCCAGCAGCTTAGGGCGTATCGGGGAGCTGTTTTTT. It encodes CASSLGRIGELFF. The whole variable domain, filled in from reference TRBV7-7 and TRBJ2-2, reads GAGVSQSPRYKVTKRGQDVTLRCDPISSHATLYWYQQALGQGPEFLTYFNYEAQPDKSGLPSDRFSAERPEGSISTLTIQRTEQRDSAMYRCASSLGRIGELFFGEGSRLTVL.

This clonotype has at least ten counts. The CDR3 DNA reads as TGTGCCAGCAGCACCAGGGGCAATCAGCCCCAGCATTTT. Translated: CASSTRGNQPQHF. The rearrangement joins TRBV7-2 to TRBJ1-5; TRBD1 might be the D (5 bases). Trimming removed 5 bases at V and 2 bases at J, with 7 bases between. The germline V gene has CDR1 SGHTA and CDR2 FQGNSA. This CDR3 contains 13 residues.

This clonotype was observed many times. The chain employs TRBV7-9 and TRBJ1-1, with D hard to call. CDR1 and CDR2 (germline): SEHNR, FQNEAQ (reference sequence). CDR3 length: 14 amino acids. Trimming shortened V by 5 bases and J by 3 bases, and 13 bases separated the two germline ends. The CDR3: CASSPPRGHTEAFF. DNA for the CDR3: TGTGCCAGCAGCCCCCCCCGAGGGCACACTGAAGCTTTCTTT.

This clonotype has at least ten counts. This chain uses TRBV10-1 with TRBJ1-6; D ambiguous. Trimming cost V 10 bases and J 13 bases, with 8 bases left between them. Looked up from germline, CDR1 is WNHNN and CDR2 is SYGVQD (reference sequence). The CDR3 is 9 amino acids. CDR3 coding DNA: TGCGCCACCGCCCCCCCCCTCCACTTT. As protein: CATAPPLHF.

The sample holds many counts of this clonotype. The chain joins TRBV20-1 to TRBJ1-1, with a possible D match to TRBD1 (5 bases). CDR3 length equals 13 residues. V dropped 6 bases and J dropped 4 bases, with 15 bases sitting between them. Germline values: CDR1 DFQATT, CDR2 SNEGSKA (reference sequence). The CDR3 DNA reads TGCAGTGCCCCGTTGATCGGGGGCACTGAAGCTTTCTTT. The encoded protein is CSAPLIGGTEAFF.

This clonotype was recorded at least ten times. This CDR3 reads CASSKAYEQYF. The CDR3 DNA reads as TGTGCCAGCAGCAAGGCCTACGAGCAGTACTTC. V and J are TRBV21-1 and TRBJ2-7. TRBV21-1 is classified as a pseudogene. The CDR3 contains 11 residues.

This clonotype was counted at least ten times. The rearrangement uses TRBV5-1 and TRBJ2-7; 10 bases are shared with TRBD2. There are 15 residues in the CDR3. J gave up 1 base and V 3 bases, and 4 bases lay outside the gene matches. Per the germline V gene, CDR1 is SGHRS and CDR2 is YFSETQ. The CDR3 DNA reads TGCGCCAGCAGCTCGGGACTAGCGCTGTCCTACGAGCAGTACTTC. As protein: CASSSGLALSYEQYF.

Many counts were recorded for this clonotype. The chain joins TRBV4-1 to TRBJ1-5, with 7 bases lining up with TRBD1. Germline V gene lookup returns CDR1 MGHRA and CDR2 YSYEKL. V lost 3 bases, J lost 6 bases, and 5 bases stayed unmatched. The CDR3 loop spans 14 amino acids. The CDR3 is CASSHQTGRQPQHF. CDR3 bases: TGCGCCAGCAGCCACCAGACAGGGCGTCAGCCCCAGCATTTT.

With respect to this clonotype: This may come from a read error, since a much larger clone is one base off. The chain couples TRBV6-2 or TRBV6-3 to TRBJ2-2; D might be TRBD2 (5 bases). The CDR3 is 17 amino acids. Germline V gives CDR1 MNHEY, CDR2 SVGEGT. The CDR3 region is CASSIRLVMLGTGEQFF. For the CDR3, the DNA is TGTGCCAGCAGCATCAGACTGGTGATGTTGGGTACCGGGGAGCAGTTTTTT.

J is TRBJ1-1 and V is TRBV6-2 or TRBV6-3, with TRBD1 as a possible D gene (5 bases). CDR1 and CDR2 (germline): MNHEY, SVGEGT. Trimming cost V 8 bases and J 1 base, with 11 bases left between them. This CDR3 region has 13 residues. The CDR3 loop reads CASHRGANTEAFF. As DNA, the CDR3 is TGTGCCAGCCACCGGGGCGCGAACACTGAAGCTTTCTTT.

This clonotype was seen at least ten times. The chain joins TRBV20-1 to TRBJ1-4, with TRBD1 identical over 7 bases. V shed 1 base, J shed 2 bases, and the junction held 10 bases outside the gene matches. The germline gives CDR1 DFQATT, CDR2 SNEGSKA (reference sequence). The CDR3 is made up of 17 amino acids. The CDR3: CSARVGPQGLTNEKLFF. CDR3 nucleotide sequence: TGCAGTGCTAGAGTCGGCCCACAGGGGCTTACTAATGAAAAACTGTTTTTT.

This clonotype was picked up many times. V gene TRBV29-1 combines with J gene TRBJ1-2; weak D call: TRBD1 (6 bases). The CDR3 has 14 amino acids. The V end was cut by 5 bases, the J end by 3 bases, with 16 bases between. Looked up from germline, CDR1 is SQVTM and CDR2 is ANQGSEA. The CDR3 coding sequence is TGCAGCGTTAGTACAGGGATCGGTGACTATGGCTACACCTTC. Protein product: CSVSTGIGDYGYTF.

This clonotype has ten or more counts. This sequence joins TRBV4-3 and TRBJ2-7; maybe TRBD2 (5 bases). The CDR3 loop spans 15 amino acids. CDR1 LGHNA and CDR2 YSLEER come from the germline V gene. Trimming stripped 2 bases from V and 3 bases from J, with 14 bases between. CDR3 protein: CASSQRTSEGYEQYF. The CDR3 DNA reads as TGCGCCAGCAGCCAAAGGACTTCCGAAGGCTACGAGCAGTACTTC.

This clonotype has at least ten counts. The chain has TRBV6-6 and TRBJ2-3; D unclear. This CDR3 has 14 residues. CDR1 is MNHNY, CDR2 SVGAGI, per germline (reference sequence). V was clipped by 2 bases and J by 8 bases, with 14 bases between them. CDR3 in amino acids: CASSYQTTWGTQYF. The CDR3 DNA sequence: TGTGCCAGCAGTTACCAAACCACCTGGGGTACGCAGTATTTT.

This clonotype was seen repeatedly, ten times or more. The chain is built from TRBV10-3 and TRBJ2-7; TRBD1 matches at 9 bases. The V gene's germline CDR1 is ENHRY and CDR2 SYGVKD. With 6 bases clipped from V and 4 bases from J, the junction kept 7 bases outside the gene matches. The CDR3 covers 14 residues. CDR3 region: CAISADRGGYEQYF. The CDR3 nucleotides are TGTGCCATCAGCGCGGACAGGGGTGGATACGAGCAGTACTTC.

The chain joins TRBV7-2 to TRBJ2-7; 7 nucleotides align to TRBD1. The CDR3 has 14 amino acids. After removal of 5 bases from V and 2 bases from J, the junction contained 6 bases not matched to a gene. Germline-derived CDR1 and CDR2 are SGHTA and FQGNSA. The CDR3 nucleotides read TGTGCCAGCAGCCCACACAGGGGCGCCTACGAGCAGTACTTC. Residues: CASSPHRGAYEQYF.

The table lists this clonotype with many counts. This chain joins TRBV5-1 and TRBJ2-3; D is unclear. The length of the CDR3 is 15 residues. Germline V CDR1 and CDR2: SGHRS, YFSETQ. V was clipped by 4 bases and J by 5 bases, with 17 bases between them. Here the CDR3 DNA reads TGCGCCAGCAGCCCCCAACAGCCTGGGGAAGATACGCAGTATTTT. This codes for CASSPQQPGEDTQYF.

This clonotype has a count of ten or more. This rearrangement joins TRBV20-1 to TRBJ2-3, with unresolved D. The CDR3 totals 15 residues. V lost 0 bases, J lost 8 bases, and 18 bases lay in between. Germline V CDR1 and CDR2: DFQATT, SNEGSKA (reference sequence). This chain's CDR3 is CSAREPGLHIGTQYF. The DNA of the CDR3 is TGCAGTGCTAGAGAGCCAGGCCTCCACATAGGTACGCAGTATTTT.

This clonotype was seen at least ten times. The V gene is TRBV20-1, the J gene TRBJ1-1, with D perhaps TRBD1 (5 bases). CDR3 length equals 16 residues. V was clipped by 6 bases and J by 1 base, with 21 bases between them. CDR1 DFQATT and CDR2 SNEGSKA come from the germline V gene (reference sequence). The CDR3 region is CSAANVRWGENTEAFF. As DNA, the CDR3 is TGCAGTGCCGCTAATGTTCGTTGGGGGGAGAACACTGAAGCTTTCTTT.

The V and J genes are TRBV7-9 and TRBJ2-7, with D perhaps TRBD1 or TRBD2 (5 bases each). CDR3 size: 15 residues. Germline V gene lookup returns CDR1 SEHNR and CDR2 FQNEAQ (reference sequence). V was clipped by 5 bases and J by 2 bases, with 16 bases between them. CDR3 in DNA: TGTGCCAGCAGCGCCAGCCGGGACCCGACCTACGAGCAGTACTTC. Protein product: CASSASRDPTYEQYF.

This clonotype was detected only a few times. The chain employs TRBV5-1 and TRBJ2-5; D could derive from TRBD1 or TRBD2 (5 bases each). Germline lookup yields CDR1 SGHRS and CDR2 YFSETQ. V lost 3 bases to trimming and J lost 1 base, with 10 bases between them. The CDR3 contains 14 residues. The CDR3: CASSSGTAQETQYF. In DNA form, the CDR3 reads TGCGCCAGCAGCTCCGGGACGGCCCAAGAGACCCAGTACTTC.

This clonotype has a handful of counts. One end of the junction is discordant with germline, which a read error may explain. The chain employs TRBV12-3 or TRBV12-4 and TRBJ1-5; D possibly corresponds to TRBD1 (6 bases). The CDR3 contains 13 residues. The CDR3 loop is CASRPGVNQPQNF. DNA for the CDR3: TGTGCCAGCAGGCCAGGGGTCAATCAGCCCCAGAATTTT.